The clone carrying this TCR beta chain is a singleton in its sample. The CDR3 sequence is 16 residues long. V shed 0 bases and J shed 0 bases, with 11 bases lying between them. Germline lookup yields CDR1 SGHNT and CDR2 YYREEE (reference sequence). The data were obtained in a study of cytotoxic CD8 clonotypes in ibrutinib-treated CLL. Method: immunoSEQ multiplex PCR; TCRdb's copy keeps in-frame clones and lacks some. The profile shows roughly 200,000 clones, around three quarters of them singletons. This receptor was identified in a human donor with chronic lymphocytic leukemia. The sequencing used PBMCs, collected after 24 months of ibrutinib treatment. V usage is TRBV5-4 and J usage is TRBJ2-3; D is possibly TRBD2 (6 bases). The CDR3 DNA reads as TGTGCCAGCAGCTTGGATGGCGGGGAGAGCACAGATACGCAGTATTTT. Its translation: CASSLDGGESTDTQYF. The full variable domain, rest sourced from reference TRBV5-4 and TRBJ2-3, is ETGVTQSPTHLIKTRGQQVTLRCSSQSGHNTVSWYQQALGQGPQFIFQYYREEENGRGNFPPRFSGLQFPNYSSELNVNALELDDSALYLCASSLDGGESTDTQYFGPGTRLTVL.